The 20 T cell receptor beta chains reported below all come from one sample, sequenced in a study of T-cell reconstitution after alpha-beta-depleted transplantation in children. Preparation of the TCRbeta library was carried out with unique molecular identifiers. TCRdb analysed the PCR reads with MiXCR anew, one entry per CDR3 protein. The top ten hold around an eighth of the sample, which has hundreds of thousands of distinct CDR3 sequences, roughly 23% seen once. The sample here was PBMCs, mostly from graft donor cells, taken 360 days after TCRalphabeta/CD19-depleted stem cell transplant. These receptors all come from a boy under three years old who had a stem cell transplant for acute myeloid leukemia, so the T cells may come from the graft donor.

This clonotype has at least ten counts. The rearrangement links TRBV4-2 to TRBJ2-3; 7 bases are a match to TRBD2. The V gene's germline CDR1 is LGHNA and CDR2 YNFKEQ. This CDR3 has 17 residues. The ends lost 1 base at V and 2 bases at J; junction bases unmatched: 9. CDR3 protein: CASSQGREGTHTDTQYF. CDR3 nucleotides: TGTGCCAGCAGCCAAGGGAGGGAGGGGACCCACACAGATACGCAGTATTTT.

The chain couples TRBV20-1 to TRBJ2-5; 13 bases fit TRBD2. In germline, CDR1 is DFQATT, CDR2 SNEGSKA (reference sequence). V lost 0 bases, J lost 1 base, and 11 bases stayed unmatched. This CDR3 has 19 residues. CDR3 residues: CSARDQLAGGIGPQETQYF. CDR3 nucleotides: TGCAGTGCTAGAGATCAACTAGCGGGGGGGATCGGGCCCCAAGAGACCCAGTACTTC.

A note on this clonotype: Lacking the conserved final phenylalanine or tryptophan, this CDR3 likely reflects a read error. The rearrangement uses TRBV25-1 and TRBJ2-7; no reliable D call. V lost 7 bases and J lost 0, with 7 bases in between. This CDR3 comprises 12 residues. Germline V gene data show CDR1 as MGHDK and CDR2 as SYGVNS. CDR3 amino acids: CASKGSSYEQYC. The CDR3 DNA reads as TGTGCCAGCAAGGGCAGCTCCTACGAGCAGTACTGC.

This clonotype was observed a handful of times. The gene calls are TRBV21-1 and TRBJ2-1; the table gives TRBD1 as D, unverified against the DNA. TRBV21-1 is noted as a pseudogene. This CDR3 is built from 19 residues. CDR3 amino acids: CASSKVQVRGPSSYNEQFF. The CDR3 DNA sequence: TGTGCCAGCAGCAAAGTGCAGGTCCGGGGTCCGAGCTCCTACAATGAGCAGTTCTTC.

This clonotype was observed at least ten times. This rearrangement joins TRBV19 to TRBJ2-3; the D is unclear. The CDR3 length is 13 residues. In germline, CDR1 is LNHDA, CDR2 SQIVND (reference sequence). V lost 6 bases to trimming and J lost 5 bases, with 12 bases between them. The DNA for the CDR3 is TGTGCCAGTAGATTCTGGGTAGAAGATACGCAGTATTTT. It translates to CASRFWVEDTQYF.

This clonotype was seen more than once but under ten times. V usage is TRBV14 and J usage is TRBJ2-2; no clear D gene. V lost 1 base to trimming and J lost 4 bases, with 13 bases between them. This CDR3 has 16 amino acids. Germline CDR1 reads SGHDN; CDR2 reads FVKESK. This CDR3 is CASSQVWSGRTGELFF. CDR3 sequence (DNA): TGTGCCAGCAGCCAAGTCTGGTCAGGACGCACCGGGGAGCTGTTTTTT.

The rearrangement uses TRBV9 and TRBJ2-5; perhaps TRBD1 as D (6 bases). Germline V lookup: CDR1 SGDLS, CDR2 YYNGEE. This CDR3 is built from 13 residues. The V end lost 3 bases, the J end lost 5 bases, and 11 bases lay between the germline ends. The CDR3 nucleotides are TGTGCCAGCAGCGCGGGACAAGGGGAGACCCAGTACTTC. Amino acid sequence: CASSAGQGETQYF.

Only a few counts were recorded for this clonotype. J is TRBJ1-1 and V is TRBV20-1; D gene ambiguous. Trimming removed 0 bases from V and 4 bases from J, with 15 bases in between. This CDR3 is built from 15 residues. Germline loops: CDR1 DFQATT, CDR2 SNEGSKA (reference sequence). This chain's CDR3 is CSAREGSLGGTEAFF. CDR3 coding DNA: TGCAGTGCTAGAGAAGGGTCATTGGGAGGCACTGAAGCTTTCTTT.

The sample holds many counts of this clonotype. This rearrangement joins TRBV7-7 to TRBJ2-7, with 11 bases fitting TRBD1. Germline CDR1 is SSHAT and CDR2 is FNYEAQ (reference sequence). The trim removed 0 bases at V and 4 bases at J, leaving 8 bases unmatched. This CDR3 spans 17 amino acids. CDR3 region: CASSLADTGTGGYEQYV. The CDR3 DNA follows: TGTGCCAGCAGCTTAGCTGATACCGGGACAGGGGGGTACGAGCAGTACGTC.

The chain uses TRBV18 and TRBJ1-2; D may be TRBD1 (6 bases). Germline CDR1 is KGHSH and CDR2 is LQKENI. The ends were cut back, 2 bases at V and 8 bases at J, with 12 bases in the middle. The CDR3 length is 13 residues. CDR3 region: CASSPSGVRGYTF. CDR3 DNA: TGTGCCAGCTCACCATCAGGGGTTCGGGGCTACACCTTC.

Details on this clonotype: A much larger clone sits a single nucleotide away, making a read error possible. V gene TRBV7-9 combines with J gene TRBJ2-3; no reliable D call. The CDR3 sequence is 12 residues long. Germline V gene data show CDR1 as SEHNR and CDR2 as FQNEAQ (reference sequence). CDR3 coding DNA: TGTGCCATACAATCGGGTGCAGATATGCAGTATTTT. Its protein is CAIQSGADMQYF.

This clonotype was seen more than once but under ten times. This chain links TRBV20-1 with TRBJ2-4; 9 bases fit TRBD1. CDR3 size: 16 residues. Germline lookup yields CDR1 DFQATT and CDR2 SNEGSKA (reference sequence). V lost 0 bases, J lost 1 base, and 4 bases stayed unmatched. The CDR3 nucleotides are TGCAGTGCTAGAGATACAGGGGGCACGGCCAAAAACATTCAGTACTTC. It translates to CSARDTGGTAKNIQYF.

This chain connects TRBV27 to TRBJ2-7, with D perhaps TRBD2 (6 bases). V lost 4 bases and J lost 0, with 13 bases in between. This CDR3 contains 15 residues. Germline V CDR1 and CDR2: MNHEY, SMNVEV (reference sequence). The CDR3 region is CASSYGGTASYEQYF. The CDR3 coding sequence is TGTGCCAGCAGTTATGGCGGGACGGCCTCCTACGAGCAGTACTTC.

The V gene is TRBV25-1, the J gene TRBJ2-6; the match to TRBD2 covers 7 bases. This CDR3 contains 17 residues. Germline CDR1 is MGHDK and CDR2 is SYGVNS. The V segment lost 2 bases and the J segment 2 bases; nucleotides outside the gene matches: 6. CDR3 sequence (DNA): TGTGCCAGCAGTGAAGGATGGGGAGGGACTGGGGCCAACGTCCTGACTTTC. Encoded protein: CASSEGWGGTGANVLTF.

Many counts were recorded for this clonotype. The genes are TRBV5-1 and TRBJ2-1; the D is unclear. Per the germline V gene, CDR1 is SGHRS and CDR2 is YFSETQ. Trimming stripped 0 bases from V and 2 bases from J, with 9 bases between. This CDR3 comprises 15 residues. The CDR3 reads CASSLVRVAYNEQFF. As DNA, the CDR3 is TGCGCCAGCAGCTTGGTTCGTGTCGCCTACAATGAGCAGTTCTTC.

This clonotype was observed a few times. The chain uses TRBV20-1 and TRBJ2-4; D unresolved. Trimming removed 6 bases from V and 0 bases from J, with 12 bases in between. Germline V gives CDR1 DFQATT, CDR2 SNEGSKA (reference sequence). The CDR3 loop spans 14 amino acids. This chain's CDR3 is CSAKWAPAKNIQYF. The CDR3 DNA follows: TGCAGTGCCAAGTGGGCCCCAGCCAAAAACATTCAGTACTTC.

This chain uses TRBV7-4 with TRBJ2-2, with D maybe TRBD1 (6 bases). Per the germline V gene, CDR1 is SGHVT and CDR2 is SQSDAQ. Deletions cut 4 bases from V and 2 bases from J, with 14 bases between. This CDR3 region has 16 residues. The CDR3: CASSYKRGRNTGELFF. The CDR3 DNA reads as TGTGCCAGCAGCTACAAGAGGGGGAGAAACACCGGGGAGCTGTTTTTT.

The V gene is TRBV20-1, the J gene TRBJ2-2; D call uncertain. V was clipped by 5 bases and J by 4 bases, with 8 bases between them. The V gene's germline CDR1 is DFQATT and CDR2 SNEGSKA (reference sequence). This CDR3 contains 12 residues. In DNA form, the CDR3 reads TGCAGTGCTTCCACTACCACCGGGGAGCTGTTTTTT. Protein: CSASTTTGELFF.

CDR3 in DNA: TGTGCCAGCAGTGAAAGGGACACGGGAGAGCAGTACGTC. Protein product: CASSERDTGEQYV. The V call is TRBV2, the J call TRBJ2-7; tentatively, D is TRBD1 (6 bases). Trimming shortened V by 2 bases and J by 7 bases, and 12 bases separated the two germline ends. From germline, CDR1 is SNHLY and CDR2 FYNNEI. The CDR3 sequence is 13 residues long.

This clonotype was seen ten or more times. The DNA for the CDR3 is TGCAGCGTTGACAGGGGGCGCGGGGAGCTGTTTTTT. Amino acid sequence: CSVDRGRGELFF. V and J are TRBV29-1 and TRBJ2-2, with 8 bases that match TRBD1. The ends lost 3 bases at V and 7 bases at J; junction bases unmatched: 1. The CDR3 is 12 residues long. CDR1 SQVTM and CDR2 ANQGSEA come from the germline V gene.